These 5 T cell receptor beta chains originate from one sample sequenced in a study of early T cells in non-severe SARS-CoV-2 infection (dated by TCRdb to the early 2020s). Receptors were amplified or captured by 5' RACE. Sequencing relied on a NextSeq 500. The public reads were run again by TCRdb, first through fastp at Q25 and then through MiXCR, and only productive beta chains were kept. Duplicate CDR3 protein sequences are folded into a single record with the most common DNA and genes. The sample table lists around 70,000 distinct CDR3 sequences, roughly 12% of them with a count of one. The ten largest clonotypes hold approximately 4.5% of the sample. Material for sequencing was whole blood. These TCRs come from an adult who was a healthcare worker with PCR-confirmed SARS-CoV-2 infection or an uninfected control (not recorded which).

Ten or more counts support this clonotype. This rearrangement joins TRBV2 to TRBJ1-5, with TRBD1 identical over 9 bases. The CDR3 extends over 17 amino acids. V lost 8 bases to trimming and J lost 1 base; unmatched junction nucleotides: 12. Germline-derived CDR1 and CDR2 are SNHLY and FYNNEI. The CDR3 is CASWGDRVIGSNQPQHF. The CDR3 DNA reads as TGTGCCAGCTGGGGGGACAGGGTCATTGGGAGCAATCAGCCCCAGCATTTT.

This clonotype was observed at least ten times. The chain carries TRBV5-5 and TRBJ2-2, with 7 bases matching TRBD1. The CDR3 has 14 residues. The germline CDR1 and CDR2 sequences are SGHKS and YYEKEE (reference sequence). The V and J ends lost 3 bases and 7 bases, in that order; junction bases with no gene match: 6. The CDR3 spells CASSSTGRDGELFF. DNA for the CDR3: TGTGCCAGCAGCTCGACAGGGCGCGACGGGGAGCTGTTTTTT.

In this sample, this clonotype turned up a few times. Written as DNA, the CDR3 is TGTGCCAGCGCTCTCCCGGCTAGCGGGAGTATCCCCCGGGAGCTGTTTTTT. Amino acids: CASALPASGSIPRELFF. The chain employs TRBV7-3 and TRBJ2-2; TRBD2 matches at 10 bases. J gave up 9 bases and V 8 bases, and 18 bases lay outside the gene matches. The CDR3 runs 17 residues. CDR1 is SGHTA and CDR2 is FQGTGA in the germline V gene.

The chain links TRBV6-1 to TRBJ2-7, with 8 bases lining up with TRBD1. The germline V gene encodes CDR1 MNHNS and CDR2 SASEGT. The J segment lost 2 bases and the V segment lost 4 bases, leaving 4 bases of the junction unmatched. There are 14 residues in the CDR3. The CDR3 region has the DNA TGTGCCAGCAGTGGGACAGGGTTTGCCTACGAGCAGTACTTC. It encodes CASSGTGFAYEQYF.

This rearrangement joins TRBV6-5 to TRBJ2-1; weak D call: TRBD2 (5 bases). The CDR3 length is 14 residues. The germline V and J ends were trimmed by 5 bases and 2 bases, with 10 bases remaining between them. Germline V gene data show CDR1 as MNHEY and CDR2 as SVGAGI. The CDR3 nucleotides are TGTGCCAGCAGTCTCAAAGCGGCCTACAATGAGCAGTTCTTC. Its translation: CASSLKAAYNEQFF.